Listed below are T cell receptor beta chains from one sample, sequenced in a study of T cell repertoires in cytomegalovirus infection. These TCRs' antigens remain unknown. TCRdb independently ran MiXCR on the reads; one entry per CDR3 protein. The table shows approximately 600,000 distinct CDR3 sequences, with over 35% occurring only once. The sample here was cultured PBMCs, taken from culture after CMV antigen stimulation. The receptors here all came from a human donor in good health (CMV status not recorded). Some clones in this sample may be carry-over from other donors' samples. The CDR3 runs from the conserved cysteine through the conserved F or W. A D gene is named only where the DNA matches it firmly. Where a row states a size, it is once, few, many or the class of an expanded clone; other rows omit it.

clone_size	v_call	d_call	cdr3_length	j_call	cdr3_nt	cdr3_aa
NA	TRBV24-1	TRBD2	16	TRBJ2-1	TGTGCCACCAGTGACCCCACTAGCGCAGGGCCCCTACAGCAGTTCTTC	CATSDPTSAGPLQQFF
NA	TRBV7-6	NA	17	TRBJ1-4	TGTGCCAGCAGCATTACAATACCGGGACACGCTAATGAAAAACTGTTTTTT	CASSITIPGHANEKLFF
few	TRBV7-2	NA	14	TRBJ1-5	TGTGCCAGCAGCCCCGTGGCAATGAGTCAGCCCCAGCATTTT	CASSPVAMSQPQHF
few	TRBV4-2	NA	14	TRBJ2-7	TGTGCCAGCAGCCAACCATCCGGAGCCTACGAGCAGTACTTC	CASSQPSGAYEQYF
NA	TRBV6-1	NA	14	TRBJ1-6	TGTGCCAGCAGTTCCCAGGCGTATAATTCACCCCTCCACTTT	CASSSQAYNSPLHF
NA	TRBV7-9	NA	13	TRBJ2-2	TGTGCCAGCAGCTTGAGTACCTACGGGGAGCTGTTTTTT	CASSLSTYGELFF
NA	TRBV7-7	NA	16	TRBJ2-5	TGTGCCAGCACCCCCACCCCGGGGTACGGGGGAGAGACCCAGTACTTC	CASTPTPGYGGETQYF
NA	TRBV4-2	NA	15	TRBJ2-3	TGTGCCAGCAGCCAAGGGGTAGGCAGCACAGATACGCAGTATTTT	CASSQGVGSTDTQYF
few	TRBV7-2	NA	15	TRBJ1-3	TGTGCCAGCAGCTTAGGCGCAGGGCCAGGAAACACCATATATTTT	CASSLGAGPGNTIYF
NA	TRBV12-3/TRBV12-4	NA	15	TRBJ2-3	TGTGCCAGCAGTCGAACAGGGTCCGGCACAGATACGCAGTATTTT	CASSRTGSGTDTQYF
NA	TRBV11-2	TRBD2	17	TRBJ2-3	TGTGCCAGCAGCTTACTGGGGGCGGGAGGGAGCACAGATACGCAGTATTTT	CASSLLGAGGSTDTQYF
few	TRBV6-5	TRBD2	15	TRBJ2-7	TGTGCCAGCAGCGGACGGCTAGCGGCCTCCTACGAGCAGTACTTC	CASSGRLAASYEQYF
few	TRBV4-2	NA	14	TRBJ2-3	TGTGCCAGCAGCCAGACCCATGGTGCAGATACGCAGTATTTT	CASSQTHGADTQYF
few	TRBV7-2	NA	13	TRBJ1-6	TGTGCCAGCAGCCCCCGGTGGGATTCACCCCTCCACTTT	CASSPRWDSPLHF
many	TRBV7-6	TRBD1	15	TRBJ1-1	TGTGCCAGCAGCGAATCCGGGACAGGGGGCACTGAAGCTTTCTTT	CASSESGTGGTEAFF
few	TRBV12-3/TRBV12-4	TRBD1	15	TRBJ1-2	TGTGCCAGCAGTCCTTCCGTTACAGGGGGTTGGGGCTACACCTTC	CASSPSVTGGWGYTF
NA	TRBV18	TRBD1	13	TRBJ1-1	TGTGCCAGCTCACCCGCAGGGGGGCTTGAAGCTTTCTTT	CASSPAGGLEAFF
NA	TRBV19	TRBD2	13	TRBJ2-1	TGTGCCATAAGCGGGGGGGCACGGGGTGAGCAGTTCTTC	CAISGGARGEQFF
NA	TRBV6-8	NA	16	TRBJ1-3	TGTGCCAGCAGCCCAATCAGGGGTCTCTCTGGAAACACCATATATTTT	CASSPIRGLSGNTIYF
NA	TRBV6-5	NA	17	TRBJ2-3	TGTGCCAGCAGTTACTCGAAGGGTAGCCGATCCACAGATACGCAGTATTTT	CASSYSKGSRSTDTQYF
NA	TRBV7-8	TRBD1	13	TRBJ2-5	TGTGCCAGCAGAGTAGGGGGCTCGAAGACCCAGTACTTC	CASRVGGSKTQYF
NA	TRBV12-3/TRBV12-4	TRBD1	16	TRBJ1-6	TGTGCCAGCAGTCTAGGGGGACAGGGTGTTCGGTCACCCCTCCACTTT	CASSLGGQGVRSPLHF
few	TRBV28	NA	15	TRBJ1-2	TGTGCCAGCAGTCCCCGCGGGGGGAGTATCTATGGCTACACCTTC	CASSPRGGSIYGYTF
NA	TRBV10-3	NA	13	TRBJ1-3	TGTGCCATTGGGGACTATTCAGGAAACACCATATATTTT	CAIGDYSGNTIYF
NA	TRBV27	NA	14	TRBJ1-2	TGTGCCACCGCCCCAGGGAACCTATTCTATGGCTACACCTTC	CATAPGNLFYGYTF
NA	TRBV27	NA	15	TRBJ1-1	TGTGCCAGCAGAAAACCCCAACGACATGATCATCAAGCTTTCTTT	CASRKPQRHDHQAFF
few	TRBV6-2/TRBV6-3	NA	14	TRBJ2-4	TGTGCCAGCAGATCCATTAGAGCCAAAAACATTCAGTACTTC	CASRSIRAKNIQYF
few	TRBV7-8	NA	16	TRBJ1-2	TGTGCCAGCAGCTTTCGCCCCGACAGACCCTACTATGGCTACACCTTC	CASSFRPDRPYYGYTF
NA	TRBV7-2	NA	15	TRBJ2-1	TGTGCCAGCAGCTTAGAACTAGGCTCCTACAATGAGCAGTTCTTC	CASSLELGSYNEQFF
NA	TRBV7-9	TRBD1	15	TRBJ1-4	TGTGCCAGCAGCTTACTGGGACAGATTAATGAAAAACTGTTTTTT	CASSLLGQINEKLFF
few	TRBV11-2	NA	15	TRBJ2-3	TGTGCCAGCAGCTTAGTGGGTCACATCACAGATACGCAGTATTTT	CASSLVGHITDTQYF
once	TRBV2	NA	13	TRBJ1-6	TGTGCCAGCAGACCACAGGGAAATTCACCCCTCCACTTT	CASRPQGNSPLHF
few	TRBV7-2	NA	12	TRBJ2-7	TGTGCCAGCAGCTACCAGGTGCGGGAGCAGTACTTC	CASSYQVREQYF
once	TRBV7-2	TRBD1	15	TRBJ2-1	TGTGCCAGCAGCTATCGGACAGGGTCCCACAATGAGCAGTTCTTC	CASSYRTGSHNEQFF
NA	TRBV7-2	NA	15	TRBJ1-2	TGTGCCAGCAGCCCAATGACAGGCCTAAACTATGGCTACACCTTC	CASSPMTGLNYGYTF
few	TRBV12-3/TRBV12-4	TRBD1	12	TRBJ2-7	TGTGCCAGCAGCCTACAGGGGGAGGAGCAGTACTTC	CASSLQGEEQYF
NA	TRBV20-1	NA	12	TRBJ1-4	TGCAGTGCTCCCCTACGTAATGAAAAACTGTTTTTT	CSAPLRNEKLFF
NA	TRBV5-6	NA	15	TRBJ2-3	TGTGCCAGCAGCTTGTTTCAGGAAACCACAGATACGCAGTATTTT	CASSLFQETTDTQYF
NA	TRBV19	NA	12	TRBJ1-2	TGTGCCAGTACGCCCAACTACTATGGCTACACCTTC	CASTPNYYGYTF
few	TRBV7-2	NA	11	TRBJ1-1	TGTGCCAGCAGCTTAATGTTTGAAGCTTTCTTT	CASSLMFEAFF